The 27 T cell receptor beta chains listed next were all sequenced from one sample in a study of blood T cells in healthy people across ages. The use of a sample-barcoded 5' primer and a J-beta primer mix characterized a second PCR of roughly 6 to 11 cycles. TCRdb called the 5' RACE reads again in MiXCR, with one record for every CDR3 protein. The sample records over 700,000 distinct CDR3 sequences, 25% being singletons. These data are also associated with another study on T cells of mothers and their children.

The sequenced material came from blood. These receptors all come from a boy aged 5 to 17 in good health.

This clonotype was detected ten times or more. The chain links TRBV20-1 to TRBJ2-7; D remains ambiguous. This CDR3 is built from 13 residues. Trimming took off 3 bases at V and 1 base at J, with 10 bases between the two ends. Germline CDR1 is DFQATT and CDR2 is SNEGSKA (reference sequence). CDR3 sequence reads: CSARRTASYEQYF. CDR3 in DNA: TGCAGTGCTAGGAGGACCGCTTCCTACGAGCAGTACTTC.

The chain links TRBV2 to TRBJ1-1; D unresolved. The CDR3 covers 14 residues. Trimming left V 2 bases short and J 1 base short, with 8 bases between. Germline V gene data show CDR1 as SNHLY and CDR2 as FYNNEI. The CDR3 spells CASSERTTNTEAFF. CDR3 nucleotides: TGTGCCAGCAGTGAAAGAACCACGAACACTGAAGCTTTCTTT.

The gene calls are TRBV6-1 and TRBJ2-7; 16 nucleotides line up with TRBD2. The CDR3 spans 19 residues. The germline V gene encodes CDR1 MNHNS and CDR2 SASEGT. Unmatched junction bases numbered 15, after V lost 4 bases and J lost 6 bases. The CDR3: CASSGSVPGLAGGPSEQYF. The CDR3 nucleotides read TGTGCCAGCAGTGGGTCCGTCCCGGGACTAGCGGGGGGGCCGTCCGAGCAGTACTTC.

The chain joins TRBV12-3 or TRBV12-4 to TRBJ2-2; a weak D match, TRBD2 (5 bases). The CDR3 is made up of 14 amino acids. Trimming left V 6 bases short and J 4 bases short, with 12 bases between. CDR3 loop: CASRRTGVTGELFF. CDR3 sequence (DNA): TGTGCCAGCAGGCGCACCGGGGTCACCGGGGAGCTGTTTTTT.

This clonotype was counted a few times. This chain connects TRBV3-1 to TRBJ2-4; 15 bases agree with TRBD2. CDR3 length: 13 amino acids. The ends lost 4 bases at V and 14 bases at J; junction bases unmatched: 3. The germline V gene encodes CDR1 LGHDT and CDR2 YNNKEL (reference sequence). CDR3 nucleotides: TGTGCCAGCAGCCCCAGGACTAGCGGGAGGGAGTACTTC. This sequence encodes CASSPRTSGREYF.

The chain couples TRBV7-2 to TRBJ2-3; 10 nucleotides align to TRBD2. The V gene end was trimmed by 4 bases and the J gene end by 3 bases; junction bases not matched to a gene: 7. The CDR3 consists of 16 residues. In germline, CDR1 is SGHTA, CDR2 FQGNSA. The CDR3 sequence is CASSSKRGGLTDTQYF. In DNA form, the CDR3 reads TGTGCCAGCAGCTCTAAGCGGGGGGGCCTAACAGATACGCAGTATTTT. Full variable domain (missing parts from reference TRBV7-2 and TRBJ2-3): GAGVSQSPSNKVTEKGKDVELRCDPISGHTALYWYRQSLGQGLEFLIYFQGNSAPDKSGLPSDRFSAERTGGSVSTLTIQRTQQEDSAVYLCASSSKRGGLTDTQYFGPGTRLTVL.

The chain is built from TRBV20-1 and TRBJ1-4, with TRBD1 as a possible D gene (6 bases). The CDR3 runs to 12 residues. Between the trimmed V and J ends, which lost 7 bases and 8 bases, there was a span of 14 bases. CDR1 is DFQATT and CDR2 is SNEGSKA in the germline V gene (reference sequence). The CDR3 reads CSGAQGDEKLFF. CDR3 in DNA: TGCAGTGGGGCACAGGGAGACGAAAAACTGTTTTTT.

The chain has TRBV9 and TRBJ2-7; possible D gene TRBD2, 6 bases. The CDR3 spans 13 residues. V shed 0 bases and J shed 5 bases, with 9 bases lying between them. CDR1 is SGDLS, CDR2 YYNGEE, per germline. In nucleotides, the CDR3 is TGTGCCAGCAGCGTAGATGGAGGGCACGAGCAGTACTTC. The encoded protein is CASSVDGGHEQYF.

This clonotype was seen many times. CDR3: CASSVSYGGAYEQYF. For the CDR3, the DNA is TGTGCCAGCAGCGTATCTTACGGGGGGGCCTACGAGCAGTACTTC. The J gene is TRBJ2-7, the V gene TRBV9, with 8 bases matching TRBD2. The germline V gene encodes CDR1 SGDLS and CDR2 YYNGEE. The CDR3 is made up of 15 amino acids. V lost 1 base, J lost 2 bases, and 5 bases stayed unmatched.

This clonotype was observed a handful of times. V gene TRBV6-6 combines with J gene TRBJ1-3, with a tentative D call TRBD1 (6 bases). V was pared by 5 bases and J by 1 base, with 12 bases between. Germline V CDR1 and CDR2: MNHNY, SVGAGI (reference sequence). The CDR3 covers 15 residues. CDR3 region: CASSELTGSGNTIYF. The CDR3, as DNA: TGTGCCAGCAGTGAGTTGACAGGATCTGGAAACACCATATATTTT.

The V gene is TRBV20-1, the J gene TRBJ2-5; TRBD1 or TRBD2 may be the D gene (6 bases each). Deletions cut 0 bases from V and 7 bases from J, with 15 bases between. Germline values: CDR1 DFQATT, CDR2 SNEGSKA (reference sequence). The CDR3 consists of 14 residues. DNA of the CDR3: TGCAGTGCTAGAGATCCCTGGACAGCGGGGACCCAGTACTTC. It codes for CSARDPWTAGTQYF.

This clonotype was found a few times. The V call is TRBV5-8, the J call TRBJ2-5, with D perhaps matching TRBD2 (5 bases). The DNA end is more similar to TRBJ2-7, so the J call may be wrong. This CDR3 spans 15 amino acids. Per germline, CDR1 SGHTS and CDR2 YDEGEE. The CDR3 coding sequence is TGTGCCAGCAGCTTGGCCGAGGGAATTCCCTACGAGCAGTACTTC. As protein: CASSLAEGIPYEQYF.

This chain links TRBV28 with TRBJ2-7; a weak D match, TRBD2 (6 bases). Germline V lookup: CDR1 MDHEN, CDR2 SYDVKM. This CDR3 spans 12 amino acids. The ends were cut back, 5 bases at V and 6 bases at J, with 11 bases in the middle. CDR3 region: CASSPPEGEQYF. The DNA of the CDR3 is TGTGCCAGCAGTCCTCCGGAGGGCGAGCAGTACTTC.

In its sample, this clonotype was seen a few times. In DNA, the CDR3 is TGTGCCACCAGCCCCCGGACAGACATGAACACTGAAGCTTTCTTT. This gives the protein CATSPRTDMNTEAFF. The chain uses TRBV15 and TRBJ1-1; D possibly corresponds to TRBD1 (6 bases). The CDR3 runs to 15 residues. From germline, CDR1 is LNHNV and CDR2 YYDKDF (reference sequence). V lost 5 bases, J lost 0 bases, and 13 bases lay in between.

The DNA for the CDR3 is TGCGCCAGCAGCAAACCGGGACTAGCGGGGTATATGGGCCAAGAGACCCAGTACTTC. Amino acid sequence: CASSKPGLAGYMGQETQYF. V gene TRBV5-1 combines with J gene TRBJ2-1; 13 bases align to TRBD2. The DNA end lines up better with TRBJ2-5; the J call may be wrong. The CDR3 spans 19 residues. Germline CDR1 and CDR2: SGHRS and YFSETQ.

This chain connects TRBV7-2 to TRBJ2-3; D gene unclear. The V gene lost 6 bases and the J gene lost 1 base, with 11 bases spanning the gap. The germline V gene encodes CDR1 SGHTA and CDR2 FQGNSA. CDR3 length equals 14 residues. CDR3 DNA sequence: TGTGCCAGCAGTTCAACGGCGGGCACAGATACGCAGTATTTT. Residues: CASSSTAGTDTQYF.

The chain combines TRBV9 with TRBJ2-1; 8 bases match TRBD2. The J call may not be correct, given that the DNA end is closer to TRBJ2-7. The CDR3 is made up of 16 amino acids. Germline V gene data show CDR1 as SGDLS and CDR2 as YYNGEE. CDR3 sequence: CASSVGGGTSRSEQYF. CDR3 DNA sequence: TGTGCCAGCAGCGTAGGGGGGGGGACTAGTCGTAGCGAGCAGTACTTC.

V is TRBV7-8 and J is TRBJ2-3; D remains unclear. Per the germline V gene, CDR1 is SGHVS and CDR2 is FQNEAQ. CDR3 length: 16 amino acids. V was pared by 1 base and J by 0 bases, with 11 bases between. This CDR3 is CASSLVSRPSTDTQYF. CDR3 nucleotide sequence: TGTGCCAGCAGCTTAGTTTCTAGACCTAGCACAGATACGCAGTATTTT. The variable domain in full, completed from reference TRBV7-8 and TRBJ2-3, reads GAGVSQSPRYKVAKRGQDVALRCDPISGHVSLFWYQQALGQGPEFLTYFQNEAQLDKSGLPSDRFFAERPEGSVSTLKIQRTQQEDSAVYLCASSLVSRPSTDTQYFGPGTRLTVL.

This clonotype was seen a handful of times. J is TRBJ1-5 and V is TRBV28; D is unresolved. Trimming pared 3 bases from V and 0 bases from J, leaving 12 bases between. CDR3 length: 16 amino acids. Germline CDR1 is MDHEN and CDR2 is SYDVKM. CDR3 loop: CASSFGSSNSNQPQHF. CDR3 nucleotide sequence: TGTGCCAGCAGTTTTGGGAGCAGCAATAGCAATCAGCCCCAGCATTTT.

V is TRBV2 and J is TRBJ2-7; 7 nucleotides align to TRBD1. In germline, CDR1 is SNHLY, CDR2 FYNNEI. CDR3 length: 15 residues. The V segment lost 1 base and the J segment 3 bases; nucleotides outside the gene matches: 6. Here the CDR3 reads CASSEGSSGGYEQYF. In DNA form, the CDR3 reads TGTGCCAGCAGTGAAGGATCCTCAGGGGGCTACGAGCAGTACTTC.

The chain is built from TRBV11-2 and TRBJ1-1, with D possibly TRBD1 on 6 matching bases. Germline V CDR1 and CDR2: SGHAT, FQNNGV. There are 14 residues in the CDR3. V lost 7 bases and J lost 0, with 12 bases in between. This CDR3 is CASNLGHMNTEAFF. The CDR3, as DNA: TGTGCCAGCAACTTGGGACACATGAACACTGAAGCTTTCTTT.

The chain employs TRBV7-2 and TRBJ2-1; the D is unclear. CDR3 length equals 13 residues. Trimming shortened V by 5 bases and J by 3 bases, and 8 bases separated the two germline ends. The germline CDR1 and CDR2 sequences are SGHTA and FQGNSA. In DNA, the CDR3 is TGTGCCAGCAGCCCCGCCGGCTACAATGAGCAGTTCTTC. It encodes CASSPAGYNEQFF.

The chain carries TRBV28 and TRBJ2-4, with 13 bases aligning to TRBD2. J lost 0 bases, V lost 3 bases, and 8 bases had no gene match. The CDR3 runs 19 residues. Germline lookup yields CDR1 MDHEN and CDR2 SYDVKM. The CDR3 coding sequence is TGTGCCAGCAGTTTTGATGGGACTAGCGGGACCCTAGCCAAAAACATTCAGTACTTC. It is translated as CASSFDGTSGTLAKNIQYF.

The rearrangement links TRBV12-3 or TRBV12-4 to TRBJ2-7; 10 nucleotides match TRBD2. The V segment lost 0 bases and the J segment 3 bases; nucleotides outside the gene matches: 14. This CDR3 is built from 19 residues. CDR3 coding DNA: TGTGCCAGCAGTTTAGCGGGAGGGGACTGGACTAGCGGCTTCTACGAGCAGTACTTC. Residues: CASSLAGGDWTSGFYEQYF.

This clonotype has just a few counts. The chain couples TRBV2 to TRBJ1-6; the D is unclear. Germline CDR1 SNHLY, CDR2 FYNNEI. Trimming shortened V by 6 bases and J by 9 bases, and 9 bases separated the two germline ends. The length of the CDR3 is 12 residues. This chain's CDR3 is CASREIVSPLHF. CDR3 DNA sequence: TGTGCCAGCAGGGAAATTGTTTCACCCCTCCACTTT.

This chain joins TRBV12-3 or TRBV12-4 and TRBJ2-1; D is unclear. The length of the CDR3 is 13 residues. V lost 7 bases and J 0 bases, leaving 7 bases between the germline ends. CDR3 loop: CASMESSYNEQFF. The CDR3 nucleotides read TGTGCCAGCATGGAAAGCTCCTACAATGAGCAGTTCTTC.

The DNA of the CDR3 is TGTGCCAGCAGCTCCCAAGAATTCTATGGCTACACCTTC. Translating it yields CASSSQEFYGYTF. The chain links TRBV7-9 to TRBJ1-2; D ambiguous. Germline lookup yields CDR1 SEHNR and CDR2 FQNEAQ (reference sequence). CDR3 size: 13 residues. The V end lost 4 bases, the J end lost 4 bases, and 10 bases lay between the germline ends.